This T cell receptor (beta chain) was sequenced in a study of T-cell reconstitution after alpha-beta-depleted transplantation in children. This clonotype has a count of ten or more. The CDR3 is 12 residues long. With 3 bases removed from V and 6 bases from J, the gap between germline ends came to 8 bases. Germline V CDR1 and CDR2: DFQATT, SNEGSKA (reference sequence). The TCRbeta library incorporated unique molecular identifiers. Each CDR3 protein is one row after TCRdb ran MiXCR on the PCR reads. The data contain approximately 640,000 distinct CDR3 sequences, over 15% of them seen just once; the ten biggest clones take up 1.1%.

This specimen was PBMCs from the stem cell graft donor, taken from the stem cell graft. The chain combines TRBV20-1 with TRBJ2-2; D unclear. The receptor was derived from a human donor who donated a stem cell graft to a child with acute myeloid leukemia. The CDR3 region has the DNA TGCAGTGCTAGGCCAGAAGCCGGGGAGCTGTTTTTT. It codes for CSARPEAGELFF.